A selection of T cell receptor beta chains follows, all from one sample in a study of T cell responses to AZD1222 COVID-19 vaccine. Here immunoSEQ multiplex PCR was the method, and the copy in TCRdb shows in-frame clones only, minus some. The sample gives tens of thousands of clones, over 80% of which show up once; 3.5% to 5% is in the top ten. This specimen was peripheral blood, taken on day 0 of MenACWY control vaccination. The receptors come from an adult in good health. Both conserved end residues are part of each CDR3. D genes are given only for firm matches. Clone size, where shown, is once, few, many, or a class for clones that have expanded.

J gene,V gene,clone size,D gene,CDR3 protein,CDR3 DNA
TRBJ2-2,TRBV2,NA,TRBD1,CASRDRVGTGELFF,TGTGCCAGTAGGGACAGGGTGGGCACCGGGGAGCTGTTTTTT
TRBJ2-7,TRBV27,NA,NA,CASSLSPNSYEQYF,TGTGCCAGCAGTTTATCTCCTAACTCCTACGAGCAGTACTTC
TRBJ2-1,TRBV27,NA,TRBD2,CASSFRTSGNPYNEQFF,TGTGCCAGCAGTTTCCGGACTAGCGGGAACCCCTACAATGAGCAGTTCTTC
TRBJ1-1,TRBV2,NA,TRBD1,CAGRIGQGANTEAFF,TGTGCCGGCCGAATAGGACAGGGGGCGAACACTGAAGCTTTCTTT
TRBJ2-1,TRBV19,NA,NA,CASSVVAYEQFF,TGTGCCAGTAGTGTAGTAGCCTATGAGCAGTTCTTC
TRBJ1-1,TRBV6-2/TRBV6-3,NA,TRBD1,CASSYRRQGEAFF,TGTGCCAGCAGTTACAGACGACAGGGAGAAGCTTTCTTT
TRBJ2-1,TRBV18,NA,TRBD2,CASSPLAGGGSYNEQFF,TGTGCCAGCTCGCCGTTAGCGGGAGGGGGCTCCTACAATGAGCAGTTCTTC
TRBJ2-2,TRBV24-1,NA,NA,CATSAGAVNTGELFF,TGTGCCACCAGTGCAGGGGCTGTGAACACCGGGGAGCTGTTTTTT
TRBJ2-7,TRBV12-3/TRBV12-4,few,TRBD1,CASSPGQVNEQYF,TGTGCCAGCAGTCCGGGACAGGTGAACGAGCAGTACTTC
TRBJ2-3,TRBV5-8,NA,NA,CASSFPGSFRTDTQYF,TGTGCCAGCAGCTTCCCCGGGAGTTTCCGCACAGATACGCAGTATTTT
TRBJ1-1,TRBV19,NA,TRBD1,CASSKDRAANTEAFF,TGTGCCAGTAGTAAGGACAGGGCGGCGAACACTGAAGCTTTCTTT
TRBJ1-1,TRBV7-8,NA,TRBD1,CASSLVGAGTVNTEAFF,TGTGCCAGCAGCTTAGTTGGTGCGGGGACAGTGAACACTGAAGCTTTCTTT
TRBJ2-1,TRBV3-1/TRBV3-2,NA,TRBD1,CASSKDRGKPNEQFF,TGTGCCAGCAGCAAAGACAGGGGGAAACCCAATGAGCAGTTCTTC
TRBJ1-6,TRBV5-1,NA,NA,CASKRAESSYNSPLHF,TGCGCCAGCAAAAGGGCCGAGAGCTCCTATAATTCACCCCTCCACTTT
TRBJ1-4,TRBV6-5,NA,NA,CASSHLETGNEKLFF,TGTGCCAGCAGTCATCTAGAAACGGGTAATGAAAAACTGTTTTTT
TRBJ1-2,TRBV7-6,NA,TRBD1,CASSFHRGGYGYTF,TGTGCCAGCAGCTTTCACAGGGGGGGGTATGGCTACACCTTC
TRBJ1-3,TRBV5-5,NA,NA,CASSTGLLSGNTIYF,TGTGCCAGCAGCACGGGACTCCTCTCTGGAAACACCATATATTTT
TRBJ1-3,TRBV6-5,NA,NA,CASSPGPGNTIYF,TGTGCCAGCAGCCCAGGGCCTGGAAACACCATATATTTT
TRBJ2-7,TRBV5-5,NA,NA,CASSSQGYEQYF,TGTGCCAGCAGCTCTCAGGGCTACGAGCAGTACTTC
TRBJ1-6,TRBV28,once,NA,CASSPDTSSPLHF,TGTGCCAGCAGTCCGGACACAAGTTCACCCCTCCACTTT
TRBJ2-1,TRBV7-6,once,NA,CASSLELVNEQFF,TGTGCCAGCAGCTTAGAACTAGTCAATGAGCAGTTCTTC
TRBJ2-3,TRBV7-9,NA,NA,CASSPRLVSDTQYF,TGTGCCAGCAGCCCAAGACTAGTTTCAGATACGCAGTATTTT
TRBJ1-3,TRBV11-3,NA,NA,CASSSDSRNTIYF,TGTGCCAGCAGCTCGGACAGCCGAAACACCATATATTTT
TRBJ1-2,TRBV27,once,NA,CASSLLQGMGYGYTF,TGTGCCAGCAGTTTATTACAGGGAATGGGCTATGGCTACACCTTC
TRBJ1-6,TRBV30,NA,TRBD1,CAWSVGRGSSPLHF,TGTGCCTGGAGTGTAGGCAGGGGGAGTTCACCCCTCCACTTT
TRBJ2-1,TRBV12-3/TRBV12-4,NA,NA,CASSPGTGNEQFF,TGTGCCAGCAGCCCAGGGACTGGAAATGAGCAGTTCTTC
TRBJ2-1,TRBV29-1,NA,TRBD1,CSVEGEDRGDEQFF,TGCAGCGTTGAGGGCGAAGACAGGGGCGATGAGCAGTTCTTC
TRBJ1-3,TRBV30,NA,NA,CAWDHYGGSGNTIYF,TGTGCCTGGGATCATTACGGGGGCTCTGGAAACACCATATATTTT
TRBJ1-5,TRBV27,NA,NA,CASSLWQDGQPQHF,TGTGCCAGCAGTTTATGGCAGGATGGGCAGCCCCAGCATTTT
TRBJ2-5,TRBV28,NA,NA,CASSSTVTQYF,TGTGCCAGCAGCTCAACGGTGACCCAGTACTTC
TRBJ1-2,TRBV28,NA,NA,CASSLGLNLYGYTF,TGTGCCAGCAGTCTGGGACTGAACCTCTATGGCTACACCTTC
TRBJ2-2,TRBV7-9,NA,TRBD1,CASSSPGQGTGELFF,TGTGCCAGCAGCTCCCCGGGACAGGGTACCGGGGAGCTGTTTTTT
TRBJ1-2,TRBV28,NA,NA,CASTMGQAFYGYTF,TGTGCCAGCACAATGGGGCAGGCGTTCTATGGCTACACCTTC
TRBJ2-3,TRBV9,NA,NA,CASSVDRSTDTQYF,TGTGCCAGCAGCGTCGACAGGTCCACAGATACGCAGTATTTT
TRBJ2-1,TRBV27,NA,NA,CASSSGTMRTNEQFF,TGTGCCAGCAGTTCCGGGACGATGAGGACAAATGAGCAGTTCTTC
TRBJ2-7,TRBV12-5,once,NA,CASAPRKDSEQYF,TGTGCTAGTGCCCCCCGAAAAGACTCCGAGCAGTACTTC
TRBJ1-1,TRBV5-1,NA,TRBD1,CASSAGTANTEAFF,TGCGCCAGCAGCGCCGGGACAGCCAATACTGAAGCTTTCTTT
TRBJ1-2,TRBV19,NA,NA,CASSKLGIGYGYTF,TGTGCCAGTAGTAAGCTGGGGATAGGGTATGGCTACACCTTC
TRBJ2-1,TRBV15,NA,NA,CATSRDSRWGGSGNEQFF,TGTGCCACCAGCAGAGATTCCAGGTGGGGTGGTAGCGGCAATGAGCAGTTCTTC
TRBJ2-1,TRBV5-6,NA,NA,CASSLLAYNEQFF,TGTGCCAGCAGCTTGCTCGCGTACAATGAGCAGTTCTTC
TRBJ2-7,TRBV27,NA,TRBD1,CASSQGTGYLEQYF,TGTGCCAGCAGTCAGGGGACAGGATATCTCGAGCAGTACTTC
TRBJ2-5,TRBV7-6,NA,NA,CASSLGWTEETQYF,TGTGCCAGCAGCTTAGGGTGGACAGAAGAGACCCAGTACTTC
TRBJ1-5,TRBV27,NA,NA,CASSLSIPVMGNQPQHF,TGTGCCAGCAGTTTATCGATACCGGTTATGGGAAATCAGCCCCAGCATTTT
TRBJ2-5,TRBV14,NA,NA,CASSPWISRTNQETQYF,TGTGCCAGCAGCCCGTGGATTAGTAGGACGAACCAAGAGACCCAGTACTTC
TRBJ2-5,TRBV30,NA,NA,CAWSATLETQYF,TGTGCCTGGAGTGCGACCTTGGAGACCCAGTACTTC
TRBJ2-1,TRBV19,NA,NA,CASSITPHEQFF,TGTGCCAGTAGTATTACCCCACATGAGCAGTTCTTC
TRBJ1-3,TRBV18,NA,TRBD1,CASSPTGSGGNTIYF,TGTGCCAGCTCACCGACAGGGTCGGGTGGAAACACCATATATTTT
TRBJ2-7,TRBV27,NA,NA,CASSPLGQPYEQYF,TGTGCCAGCAGTCCCCTAGGACAGCCCTACGAGCAGTACTTC
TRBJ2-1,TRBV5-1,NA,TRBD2,CASSLVPAGGPSYNEQFF,TGCGCCAGCAGCTTGGTTCCAGCGGGAGGTCCATCTTACAATGAGCAGTTCTTC
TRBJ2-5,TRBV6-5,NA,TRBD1,CASWDRGMQETQYF,TGTGCCAGCTGGGACAGGGGGATGCAAGAGACCCAGTACTTC
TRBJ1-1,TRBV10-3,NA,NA,CAISESAPRGAFF,TGTGCCATCAGTGAGTCGGCCCCCCGAGGGGCTTTCTTT
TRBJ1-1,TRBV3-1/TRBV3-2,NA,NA,CASSQDPRDAEAFF,TGTGCCAGCAGCCAAGATCCCCGGGACGCTGAAGCTTTCTTT
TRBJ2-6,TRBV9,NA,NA,CASSPPGRDGGANVLTF,TGTGCCAGCAGCCCACCGGGACGCGACGGTGGGGCCAACGTCCTGACTTTC
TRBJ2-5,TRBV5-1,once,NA,CASSLVGLNQETQYF,TGCGCCAGCAGCCTGGTCGGACTCAACCAAGAGACCCAGTACTTC
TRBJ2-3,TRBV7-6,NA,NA,CASRLAEATDTQYF,TGTGCCAGCAGGTTAGCGGAGGCCACAGATACGCAGTATTTT
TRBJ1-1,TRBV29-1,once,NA,CSVEPDMNTEAFF,TGCAGCGTTGAACCAGATATGAACACTGAAGCTTTCTTT
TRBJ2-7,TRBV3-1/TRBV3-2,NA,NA,CASGKRSSYEQYF,TGTGCCAGCGGAAAGAGGAGCTCCTACGAGCAGTACTTC
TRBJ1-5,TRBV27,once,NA,CASSLRGAGQPQHF,TGTGCCAGCAGTTTAAGGGGGGCTGGACAGCCCCAGCATTTT
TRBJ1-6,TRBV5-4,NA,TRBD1,CASSQATGINSPLHF,TGTGCCAGCAGTCAGGCGACAGGGATTAATTCACCCCTCCACTTT